This TCR beta chain emerged from a study of a mutant IDH1 vaccine in newly diagnosed glioma. Sample time point: baseline, week 1 (first vaccination visit). Described treatment: pre-vaccination baseline after standard-of-care therapy. The assay was immunoSEQ multiplex PCR, and TCRdb's table has in-frame clones only and misses some. The sample carries about 15,000 clones, approximately 92% recorded once. The CDR3 loop spans 17 amino acids. Germline V gene sequence: CDR1 SGHDT, CDR2 YYEEEE. Trimming took 0 bases from V and 5 from J; bases not matched to a gene: 3. Sequencing was performed on PBMCs, taken from a glioma patient treated with radiotherapy, temozolomide or both. The clonotype comes from a woman aged 40 to 50 with glioma. Some clones in this sample may be carry-over from other donors' samples. This chain connects TRBV5-6 to TRBJ2-3, with 16 nucleotides matching TRBD2. The CDR3 DNA reads TGTGCCAGCAGCTTGGAGGGACTAGCGGGAGGGGGAGATACGCAGTATTTT. Protein: CASSLEGLAGGGDTQYF.